The present entry profiles one T cell receptor beta chain with its context. Its antigen is currently unknown. These data are taken from a study of CXCR3-negative and CXCR3-positive naive CD8 T cells. Findings of the study overall: Freshly isolated PBMCs were used in most assays, given partial CXCR3 loss after freezing.

Via 5' RACE with UMI labels, TRB cDNA libraries were prepared. TCRdb reworked the 5' RACE reads into one entry per CDR3 protein, no DNA. The sample holds tens of thousands of distinct CDR3 sequences. The CDR3 extends over 15 amino acids. CDR1 is SGDLS and CDR2 is YYNGEE in the germline V gene. The J gene is TRBJ2-1, the V gene TRBV9; TCRdb calls TRBD2, which cannot be checked without DNA. Material: naive CXCR3- CD8+ T cells from blood. The subset: CD45RO-CCR7+CD27+CD95- naive CD8+ T cells lacking CXCR3 (TNR3-). The receptor's source is a human donor in good health. Some clones in this sample may be carry-over from other donors' samples. The CDR3 reads CASSFGTNSYNEQFF.